A selection of T cell receptor beta chains follows, all from one sample in a study of early T cells in non-severe SARS-CoV-2 infection. TCRdb reanalysed the 5' RACE reads using MiXCR and keeps one entry per CDR3 protein. The sample gives 90,000 or so distinct CDR3 sequences, around 14% of which show up once; about 5.5% is in the top ten. The sample taken for sequencing was whole blood. Receptor source: an adult who was a healthcare worker with PCR-confirmed SARS-CoV-2 infection or an uninfected control (not recorded which). CDR3s include the opening cysteine and the closing phenylalanine or tryptophan. A D gene is named only where the DNA matches it firmly. Not every row has a clone size; where given, it reads once, few, many or a size class.

J | size | V | D | CDR3 | DNA
TRBJ2-1 | . | TRBV29-1 | . | CSSRVDEQFF | TGCAGCTCAAGGGTCGATGAGCAGTTCTTC
TRBJ1-6 | few | TRBV20-1 | . | CSARGYTYNSPLHF | TGCAGTGCCCGGGGGTACACCTATAATTCACCCCTCCACTTT
TRBJ2-3 | many | TRBV28 | . | CASSLGGTSTDTQYF | TGTGCCAGCAGTTTGGGCGGGACTAGCACAGATACGCAGTATTTT
TRBJ2-1 | few | TRBV5-1 | . | CASSLSPNEQFF | TGCGCCAGCAGCTTGTCCCCGAATGAGCAGTTCTTC
TRBJ2-7 | few | TRBV7-9 | . | CASSFTSGTIYEQYF | TGTGCCAGCAGTTTTACTTCCGGTACCATCTACGAGCAGTACTTC
TRBJ2-1 | . | TRBV14 | . | CASSQVFPAYNEQFF | TGTGCCAGCAGCCAAGTTTTCCCAGCCTACAATGAGCAGTTCTTC
TRBJ1-2 | . | TRBV4-1 | . | CASSQRQQFYGYTF | TGCGCCAGCAGCCAGAGACAGCAGTTCTATGGCTACACCTTC
TRBJ2-1 | few | TRBV12-3/TRBV12-4 | . | CASSLPPYNEQFF | TGTGCCAGCAGTCTCCCCCCTTACAATGAGCAGTTCTTC
TRBJ1-5 | many | TRBV19 | . | CASSQGNQPQHF | TGTGCCAGTAGCCAGGGTAATCAGCCCCAGCATTTT
TRBJ2-7 | . | TRBV7-8 | . | CASSFLRTSYEQYF | TGTGCCAGCAGCTTTTTGCGCACCTCCTACGAGCAGTACTTC
TRBJ2-3 | many | TRBV4-1 | . | CASSQDLAVTDTQYF | TGCGCCAGCAGCCAAGATTTGGCGGTTACAGATACGCAGTATTTT
TRBJ2-1 | many | TRBV6-4 | TRBD2 | CASSKRTSGVSEQFF | TGTGCCAGCAGTAAAAGGACTAGCGGGGTCAGTGAGCAGTTCTTC
TRBJ2-7 | many | TRBV5-1 | . | CASSLELLYEQYF | TGCGCCAGCAGCTTGGAACTTCTTTACGAGCAGTACTTC
TRBJ1-2 | . | TRBV6-2/TRBV6-3 | . | CASSYGIDSGYTF | TGTGCCAGCAGTTACGGAATAGACAGCGGCTACACCTTC
TRBJ2-3 | . | TRBV20-1 | . | CSAIHETDTQYF | TGCAGTGCCATCCATGAGACAGATACGCAGTATTTT